Presented here are 16 T cell receptor beta chains from one specimen sequenced in a study of blood T cell repertoires in COVID-19 (dated by TCRdb to about 2020). The library came from the immunoSEQ multiplex PCR assay. Entries here come from immuneACCESS through TCRdb and include only in-frame sequences with V and J called. Some clones fail to appear in such tables; in the studies checked, an unresolved V gene covers under half of the shortfall, and the cause of the remainder is unknown. The sample yields 15,000 to 20,000 clones; under 90% were counted once. The top ten hold roughly 6.1% of the sample. The sequenced sample consisted of peripheral blood. These TCRs come from a human donor in a cohort sampled during active COVID-19.

V usage is TRBV28 and J usage is TRBJ2-7, with D possibly TRBD2 on 5 matching bases. V lost 6 bases, J lost 2 bases, and 20 bases lay in between. CDR1 is MDHEN, CDR2 SYDVKM, per germline. This CDR3 region has 16 residues. CDR3 sequence (DNA): TGTGCCAGCAGCCAAAGACTTAGCAGCGGTCCCTACGAGCAGTACTTC. Translation: CASSQRLSSGPYEQYF.

This clone was seen once. The chain is built from TRBV7-9 and TRBJ2-2; 10 bases line up with TRBD2. The CDR3 has 18 residues. Germline values: CDR1 SEHNR, CDR2 FQNEAQ (reference sequence). V shed 5 bases and J 6 bases; nucleotides not matched to a gene: 15. The CDR3 region has the DNA TGTGCCAGCAGCCGGGGACTAGGACTAGCGGAGTTGTCCGGGGAGCTGTTTTTT. Protein: CASSRGLGLAELSGELFF.

The chain is built from TRBV6-6 and TRBJ1-2; 7 nucleotides line up with TRBD1. Germline CDR1 and CDR2: MNHNY and SVGAGI (reference sequence). The CDR3 runs 14 residues. V was pared by 5 bases and J by 0 bases, with 3 bases of the junction left unmatched. CDR3 DNA: TGTGCCAGCAGTGGGACAGATTCTAACTATGGCTACACCTTC. Protein product: CASSGTDSNYGYTF.

This rearrangement joins TRBV11-1 to TRBJ2-1, with 7 bases matching TRBD2. With V trimmed by 8 bases and J by 4 bases, 8 bases remained unmatched. Germline V gene lookup returns CDR1 SGHAT and CDR2 FQDESV (reference sequence). The CDR3 extends over 14 amino acids. CDR3 bases: TGTGCCAGCGGTGGCGGGAGTTCGTACAATGAGCAGTTCTTC. Translation gives CASGGGSSYNEQFF.

The genes are TRBV5-4 and TRBJ2-1; 9 bases line up with TRBD1. V dropped 7 bases and J dropped 2; count of bases not matched to a gene: 13. Germline V CDR1 and CDR2: SGHNT, YYREEE (reference sequence). CDR3 length equals 17 residues. This CDR3 is CASARGGTGSPYNEQFF. The CDR3 DNA reads as TGTGCCAGCGCCAGAGGCGGGACAGGGAGCCCCTACAATGAGCAGTTCTTC.

The chain has TRBV6-5 and TRBJ1-4; unclear D gene. CDR1 is MNHEY, CDR2 SVGAGI, per germline. Trimming removed 0 bases at V and 5 bases at J, with 10 bases between. CDR3 length equals 15 residues. The CDR3 reads CASSYSVFLNEKLFF. DNA for the CDR3: TGTGCCAGCAGTTACTCCGTTTTTCTGAATGAAAAACTGTTTTTT.

This clone was detected only once. This chain connects TRBV11-3 to TRBJ2-1, with D possibly matching TRBD2 (5 bases). In germline, CDR1 is SGHNT, CDR2 YENEEA. The CDR3 sequence is 14 residues long. Trimming removed 5 bases from V and 7 bases from J, with 15 bases in between. The CDR3 loop reads CASSLPGNRNEQFF. The CDR3 DNA follows: TGTGCCAGCAGCCTTCCGGGGAATAGGAATGAGCAGTTCTTC. The full variable domain, in which reference TRBV11-3 and TRBJ2-1 provide the parts outside the CDR3, is EAGVVQSPRYKIIEKKQPVAFWCNPISGHNTLYWYLQNLGQGPELLIRYENEEAVDDSQLPKDRFSAERLKGVDSTLKIQPAELGDSAVYLCASSLPGNRNEQFFGPGTRLTVL.

The V gene is TRBV3-1 (or the pseudogene TRBV3-2), the J gene TRBJ2-1, with D tentatively TRBD1 (5 bases). V was clipped by 0 bases and J by 2 bases, with 11 bases between them. CDR1 and CDR2 (germline): LGHDT, YNNKEL (reference sequence). This CDR3 comprises 16 residues. The CDR3 loop reads CASSQDGARPYNEQFF. CDR3 nucleotide sequence: TGTGCCAGCAGCCAAGATGGGGCGCGACCCTACAATGAGCAGTTCTTC.

This clone was picked up one time. V is TRBV28 and J is TRBJ2-7; D gene unclear. The CDR3 spans 11 residues. Germline V gene lookup returns CDR1 MDHEN and CDR2 SYDVKM. Trimming removed 3 bases at V and 9 bases at J, with 9 bases between. In DNA, the CDR3 is TGTGCCAGCAGTTTGTCTAGGAGGCAGTACTTC. Protein product: CASSLSRRQYF.

The chain combines TRBV6-2 or TRBV6-3 with TRBJ2-1, with a possible D match to TRBD2 (7 bases). The CDR3 loop spans 15 amino acids. V was pared by 0 bases and J by 3 bases, with 9 bases between. CDR1 is MNHEY and CDR2 is SVGEGT in the germline V gene. The CDR3 nucleotides are TGTGCCAGCAGTTACTCGGGAGGGGGCTACAATGAGCAGTTCTTC. Protein product: CASSYSGGGYNEQFF.

V usage is TRBV29-1 and J usage is TRBJ2-1; the D gene is possibly TRBD2 (6 bases). This CDR3 has 13 residues. Germline CDR1 is SQVTM and CDR2 is ANQGSEA. V gave up 6 bases and J gave up 2 bases, with 11 bases separating them. CDR3 loop: CSVIADTYNEQFF. In nucleotides, the CDR3 is TGCAGCGTAATAGCGGATACCTACAATGAGCAGTTCTTC.

V and J are TRBV12-3 or TRBV12-4 and TRBJ2-1; no definite D call. The germline V and J ends were trimmed by 6 bases and 8 bases, with 11 bases remaining between them. The CDR3 consists of 12 residues. This chain's CDR3 is CASRPESHEQFF. The CDR3, as DNA: TGTGCCAGCAGACCGGAGTCCCATGAGCAGTTCTTC.

This clone was found once. V gene TRBV15 combines with J gene TRBJ2-3; D possibly corresponds to TRBD2 (6 bases). The CDR3 is 16 amino acids. Germline CDR1 is LNHNV and CDR2 is YYDKDF (reference sequence). Trimming stripped 1 base from V and 4 bases from J, with 15 bases between. CDR3 residues: CATSRGLESSADTQYF. CDR3 bases: TGTGCCACCAGCAGAGGACTAGAGTCTTCGGCAGATACGCAGTATTTT. The variable domain in full, with the rest retrieved from reference TRBV15 and TRBJ2-3, is DAMVIQNPRYQVTQFGKPVTLSCSQTLNHNVMYWYQQKSSQAPKLLFHYYDKDFNNEADTPDNFQSRRPNTSFCFLDIRSPGLGDTAMYLCATSRGLESSADTQYFGPGTRLTVL.

V is TRBV7-9 and J is TRBJ2-1, with 7 bases matching TRBD2. V lost 1 base to trimming and J lost 0 bases; unmatched junction nucleotides: 3. Germline values: CDR1 SEHNR, CDR2 FQNEAQ (reference sequence). CDR3 length: 16 residues. Here the CDR3 DNA reads TGTGCCAGCAGCTTAGGATCGGGAGGCTCCTACAATGAGCAGTTCTTC. Its protein is CASSLGSGGSYNEQFF.

The rearrangement links TRBV5-5 to TRBJ2-1; perhaps TRBD1 as D (6 bases). Germline V gives CDR1 SGHKS, CDR2 YYEKEE (reference sequence). The germline V and J ends were trimmed by 3 bases and 1 base, with 11 bases remaining between them. This CDR3 is 15 amino acids long. Here the CDR3 DNA reads TGTGCCAGCAGCTGGGAACAGGGTTCCTACAATGAGCAGTTCTTC. Translation: CASSWEQGSYNEQFF.

V and J are TRBV18 and TRBJ2-2; 11 bases fit TRBD1. This CDR3 is built from 17 residues. The junction had 7 bases not matched to a gene; V was cut back by 3 bases and J by 4 bases. The germline V gene encodes CDR1 KGHSH and CDR2 LQKENI. CDR3 amino acids: CASSPSPGTGGTGELFF. In DNA, the CDR3 is TGTGCCAGCTCACCTTCGCCCGGGACAGGGGGCACCGGGGAGCTGTTTTTT.